Shown below are 20 T cell receptor beta chains from a single sample sequenced in a study of control samples from healthy donors and cancer patients. TCRdb keeps only in-frame clones here, not all; method: immunoSEQ multiplex PCR. This table has 100,000 to 150,000 clones, 87% appearing once. The material sequenced was blood. The receptor source for this set is a man aged 40-49 years in good health.

V is TRBV18 and J is TRBJ1-2; TRBD1 aligns across 8 bases. V shed 2 bases and J 8 bases; nucleotides not matched to a gene: 7. CDR1 KGHSH and CDR2 LQKENI come from the germline V gene. The CDR3 covers 14 residues. CDR3: CASSPRDRTPGYTF. The DNA for the CDR3 is TGTGCCAGCTCACCAAGGGACAGGACTCCCGGCTACACCTTC.

This clone was counted a few times. The rearrangement links TRBV4-3 to TRBJ1-5; 7 bases match TRBD1. The CDR3 is made up of 15 amino acids. The germline V gene encodes CDR1 LGHNA and CDR2 YSLEER. With V trimmed by 5 bases and J by 2 bases, 6 bases remained unmatched. The DNA for the CDR3 is TGCGCCAGCAGCTCCGACAGGGTTGGCAATCAGCCCCAGCATTTT. This encodes CASSSDRVGNQPQHF.

The DNA for the CDR3 is TGTGCCAGCAGCCAAGAAGGAAACATAGAGACCCAGTACTTC. The encoded protein is CASSQEGNIETQYF. V is TRBV3-1 (or the pseudogene TRBV3-2) and J is TRBJ2-5; no definite D call. Trimming cost V 0 bases and J 4 bases, with 9 bases left between them. Germline CDR1 reads LGHDT; CDR2 reads YNNKEL (reference sequence). The length of the CDR3 is 14 residues.

This rearrangement joins TRBV7-2 to TRBJ1-5; D is undetermined. The V and J ends lost 1 base and 5 bases respectively, with 9 bases between them. This CDR3 has 14 amino acids. The germline CDR1 and CDR2 sequences are SGHTA and FQGNSA. The CDR3 DNA reads TGTGCCAGCAGCTTAGAACAGACTTATCAGCCCCAGCATTTT. It encodes CASSLEQTYQPQHF.

The rearrangement links TRBV4-3 to TRBJ2-7; possibly TRBD1 for D (6 bases). This CDR3 is 17 amino acids long. Trimming took off 2 bases at V and 0 bases at J, with 17 bases between the two ends. Per the germline V gene, CDR1 is LGHNA and CDR2 is YSLEER. The CDR3: CASSQIGTRNDSYEQYF. The CDR3 bases are TGCGCCAGCAGCCAAATCGGGACACGGAATGACTCCTACGAGCAGTACTTC.

The rearrangement uses TRBV19 and TRBJ1-5, with D possibly TRBD1 on 6 matching bases. The CDR3 has 17 residues. Trimming cost V 1 base and J 1 base, with 14 bases left between them. Germline V gene sequence: CDR1 LNHDA, CDR2 SQIVND (reference sequence). DNA for the CDR3: TGTGCCAGTAGTATAGTAGGGGGGAGAGGGAGCAATCAGCCCCAGCATTTT. Translating gives CASSIVGGRGSNQPQHF.

The V call is TRBV5-1, the J call TRBJ2-5; D ambiguous. This CDR3 contains 16 residues. Germline V CDR1 and CDR2: SGHRS, YFSETQ. Between the trimmed V and J ends, which lost 5 bases and 1 base, there was a span of 18 bases. The CDR3 sequence is CASRAGVAVFQETQYF. The CDR3, as DNA: TGCGCCAGCAGAGCTGGAGTGGCAGTATTCCAAGAGACCCAGTACTTC.

The V and J genes are TRBV7-9 and TRBJ2-2; D is undetermined. The length of the CDR3 is 15 residues. CDR1 and CDR2 from the germline V gene are SEHNR and FQNEAQ (reference sequence). Trimming pared 11 bases from V and 1 base from J, leaving 17 bases between. The chain's CDR3 is CASHSPRLNTGELFF. Written as DNA, the CDR3 is TGTGCCTCACACTCCCCCCGGTTGAACACCGGGGAGCTGTTTTTT.

The chain uses TRBV30 and TRBJ2-7; TRBD1 matches 9 bases. Per germline, CDR1 GTSNPN and CDR2 SVGIG (reference sequence). V gave up 5 bases and J gave up 6 bases; unmatched junction bases: 14. The CDR3 is 15 amino acids. The CDR3 is CAWGTPGTGFSEQYF. The CDR3 region has the DNA TGTGCCTGGGGCACCCCCGGGACAGGGTTTTCCGAGCAGTACTTC.

The V and J genes are TRBV5-4 and TRBJ2-7; D is possibly TRBD1 (6 bases). The CDR3 runs to 12 residues. Germline values: CDR1 SGHNT, CDR2 YYREEE (reference sequence). Trimming shortened V by 4 bases and J by 7 bases, and 12 bases separated the two germline ends. The CDR3 sequence is CASSAAQGEQYF. Here the CDR3 DNA reads TGTGCCAGCAGCGCGGCTCAGGGGGAGCAGTACTTC.

Points on this clone: Compared with germline, one end of the junction differs, possibly owing to a read error. This sequence joins TRBV10-3 and TRBJ1-1; 12 nucleotides line up with TRBD1. The germline V gene encodes CDR1 ENHRY and CDR2 SYGVKD. The CDR3 is 14 amino acids. CDR3 sequence reads: CAIRSTGTGGLQLF. In DNA, the CDR3 is TGTGCCATCAGGTCGACCGGGACAGGGGGCCTTCAGCTCTTT.

This chain joins TRBV30 and TRBJ1-5, with no clear D. From germline, CDR1 is GTSNPN and CDR2 SVGIG (reference sequence). There are 13 residues in the CDR3. The ends were cut back, 0 bases at V and 3 bases at J, with 6 bases in the middle. The CDR3 loop is CAWSVGNNQPQHF. The CDR3 nucleotides read TGTGCCTGGAGTGTAGGAAACAATCAGCCCCAGCATTTT.

This clone was seen only once. CDR3: CAGGGRSEAFF. Written as DNA, the CDR3 is TGTGCCGGAGGGGGGAGGAGTGAAGCTTTCTTT. The chain has TRBV12-3 or TRBV12-4 and TRBJ1-1; D may be TRBD1 (6 bases). CDR3 length: 11 residues. The germline V and J ends were trimmed by 11 bases and 7 bases, with 14 bases remaining between them.

The chain combines TRBV29-1 with TRBJ1-1, with D possibly matching TRBD1 (6 bases). CDR3 size: 13 residues. Trimming took 6 bases from V and 9 from J, leaving 20 bases between them. Looked up from germline, CDR1 is SQVTM and CDR2 is ANQGSEA. In nucleotides, the CDR3 is TGCAGCGTCAATAAGCCTACTGGGACACAAGCTTTCTTT. This codes for CSVNKPTGTQAFF.

The gene calls are TRBV4-3 and TRBJ2-3; 11 nucleotides line up with TRBD2. This CDR3 region has 19 residues. CDR1 is LGHNA, CDR2 YSLEER, per germline. V lost 4 bases and J lost 0; bases outside the gene matches: 12. The CDR3 is CASSLRGTSGLMSTDTQYF. The CDR3 bases are TGCGCCAGCAGCCTTCGCGGGACTAGCGGATTGATGAGCACAGATACGCAGTATTTT.

The genes are TRBV11-3 and TRBJ2-3; 9 bases match TRBD1. CDR1 and CDR2 (germline): SGHNT, YENEEA. V lost 0 bases, J lost 4 bases, and 8 bases stayed unmatched. This CDR3 has 17 residues. CDR3 nucleotide sequence: TGTGCCAGCAGCTTAGACGGATCGGACAGGGGTCCAGATACGCAGTATTTT. This encodes CASSLDGSDRGPDTQYF.

There are a few counts of this clone. The chain combines TRBV9 with TRBJ1-1; 7 nucleotides match TRBD1. The CDR3 loop spans 15 amino acids. Trimming took 0 bases from V and 2 from J; bases not matched to a gene: 4. CDR1 SGDLS and CDR2 YYNGEE come from the germline V gene. CDR3 sequence reads: CASSVVRGLNTEAFF. The CDR3 nucleotides are TGTGCCAGCAGCGTAGTGAGGGGGCTAAACACTGAAGCTTTCTTT.

This clone was picked up one time. The V gene is TRBV27, the J gene TRBJ1-5; no firm D call. CDR1 is MNHEY, CDR2 SMNVEV, per germline (reference sequence). Trimming shortened V by 5 bases and J by 2 bases, and 19 bases separated the two germline ends. This CDR3 spans 17 amino acids. This CDR3 is CASSPNSLTVGNQPQHF. The CDR3 region has the DNA TGTGCCAGCAGTCCAAACAGCCTAACGGTAGGCAATCAGCCCCAGCATTTT.

The CDR3 coding sequence is TGTGCCAGCAGTGGACTAGCGGGGGCCATAGTCGATACGCAGTATTTT. It codes for CASSGLAGAIVDTQYF. The rearrangement uses TRBV6-2 or TRBV6-3 and TRBJ2-3, with 13 nucleotides matching TRBD2. The CDR3 loop spans 16 amino acids. V shed 5 bases and J 6 bases; nucleotides not matched to a gene: 8. Germline V lookup: CDR1 MNHEY, CDR2 SVGEGT.

The genes are TRBV30 and TRBJ2-7; D is uncertain. This CDR3 comprises 14 residues. Germline V CDR1 and CDR2: GTSNPN, SVGIG (reference sequence). V lost 2 bases and J lost 3, with 14 bases in between. Here the CDR3 DNA reads TGTGCCTGGAGTTATGGGTTGGGGAACTACGAGCAGTACTTC. It translates to CAWSYGLGNYEQYF.